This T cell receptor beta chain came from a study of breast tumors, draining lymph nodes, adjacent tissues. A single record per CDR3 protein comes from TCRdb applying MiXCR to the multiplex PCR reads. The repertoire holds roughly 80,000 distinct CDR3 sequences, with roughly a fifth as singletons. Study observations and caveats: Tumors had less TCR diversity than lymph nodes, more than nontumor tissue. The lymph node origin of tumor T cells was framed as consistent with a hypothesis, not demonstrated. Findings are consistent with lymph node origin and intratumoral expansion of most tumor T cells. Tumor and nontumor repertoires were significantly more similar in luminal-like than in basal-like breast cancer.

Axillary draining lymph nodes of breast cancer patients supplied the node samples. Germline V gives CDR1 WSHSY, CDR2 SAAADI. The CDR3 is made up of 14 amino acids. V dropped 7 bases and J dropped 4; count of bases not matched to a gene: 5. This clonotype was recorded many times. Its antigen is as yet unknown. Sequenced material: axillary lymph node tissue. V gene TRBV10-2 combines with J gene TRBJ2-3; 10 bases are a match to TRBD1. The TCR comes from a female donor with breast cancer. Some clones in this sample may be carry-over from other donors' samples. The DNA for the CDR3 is TGCGCCAGCACCGCGACAGGGGGCGCAGATACGCAGTATTTT. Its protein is CASTATGGADTQYF.